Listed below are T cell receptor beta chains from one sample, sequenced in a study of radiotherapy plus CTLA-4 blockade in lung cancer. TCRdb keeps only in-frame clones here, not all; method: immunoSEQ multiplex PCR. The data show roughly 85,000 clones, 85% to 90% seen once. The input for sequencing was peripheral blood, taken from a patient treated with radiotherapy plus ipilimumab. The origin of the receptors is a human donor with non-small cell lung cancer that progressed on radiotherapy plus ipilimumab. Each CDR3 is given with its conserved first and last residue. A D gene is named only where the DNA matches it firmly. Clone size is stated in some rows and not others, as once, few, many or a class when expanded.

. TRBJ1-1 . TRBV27 CASSLTENTEAFF TGTGCCAGCAGTTTAACCGAGAACACTGAAGCTTTCTTT
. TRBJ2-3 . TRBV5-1 CASTRATSSTDTQYF TGCGCCAGCACCCGGGCCACCTCTAGCACAGATACGCAGTATTTT
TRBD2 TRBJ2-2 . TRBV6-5 CASSRGAGTGELFF TGTGCCAGCAGTCGGGGAGCGGGGACCGGGGAGCTGTTTTTT
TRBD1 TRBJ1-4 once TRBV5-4 CASSAKAGQANEKLFF TGTGCCAGCAGCGCAAAAGCGGGACAGGCAAATGAAAAACTGTTTTTT
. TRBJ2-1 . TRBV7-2 CASSLGVAPTPFF TGTGCCAGCAGCTTAGGGGTTGCCCCCACTCCGTTCTTC
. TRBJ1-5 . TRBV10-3 CAISPDGSKGPQHF TGTGCCATCAGTCCCGACGGTAGCAAGGGGCCCCAGCATTTT
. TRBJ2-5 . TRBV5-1 CASSLAGQIGETQYF TGCGCCAGCAGCTTGGCCGGACAGATTGGAGAGACCCAGTACTTC
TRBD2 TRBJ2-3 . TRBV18 CASSLTSGTTDTQYF TGTGCCAGCTCACTTACTAGCGGGACCACAGATACGCAGTATTTT
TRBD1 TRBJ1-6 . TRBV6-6 CASKGAGGINNSPLHF TGTGCCAGCAAGGGGGCAGGGGGAATAAATAATTCACCCCTCCACTTT
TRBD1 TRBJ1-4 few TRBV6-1 CASSEQQGAYEKLFF TGTGCCAGCAGTGAACAACAGGGGGCTTATGAAAAACTGTTTTTT
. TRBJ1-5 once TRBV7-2 CASSLVGGASNQPQHF TGTGCCAGCAGCTTAGTTGGGGGGGCTAGCAATCAGCCCCAGCATTTT
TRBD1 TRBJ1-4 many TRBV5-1 CASSQQGGGEKLFF TGCGCCAGCAGTCAACAGGGGGGAGGTGAAAAACTGTTTTTT
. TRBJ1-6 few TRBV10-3 CAISELGANSPLHF TGTGCCATCAGTGAGTTGGGGGCGAATTCACCCCTCCACTTT
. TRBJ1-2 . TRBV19 CASSIIGGYGYTF TGTGCCAGTAGTATCATCGGCGGCTATGGCTACACCTTC
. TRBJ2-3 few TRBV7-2 CASRRDLTDTQYF TGTGCCAGCAGGCGGGACCTCACAGATACGCAGTATTTT
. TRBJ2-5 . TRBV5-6 CASSPGLLVETQYF TGTGCCAGCAGCCCGGGACTTCTCGTAGAGACCCAGTACTTC
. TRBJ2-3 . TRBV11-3 CASSHTGAGVPSTDTQYF TGTGCCAGCAGCCATACTGGGGCTGGGGTCCCTAGCACAGATACGCAGTATTTT
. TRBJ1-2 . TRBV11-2 CASSYTVREGYTF TGTGCCAGCAGCTACACCGTCAGGGAAGGCTACACCTTC
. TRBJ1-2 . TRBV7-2 CASSSTGLYGYTF TGTGCCAGCAGCTCTACAGGGCTCTATGGCTACACCTTC
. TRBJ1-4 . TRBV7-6 CASREAGLSNEKLFF TGTGCCAGCAGGGAGGCGGGGCTTTCTAATGAAAAACTGTTTTTT
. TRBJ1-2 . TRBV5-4 CASSSGQSYGYTF TGTGCCAGCAGCTCAGGACAAAGCTATGGCTACACCTTC
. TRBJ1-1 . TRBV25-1 CASSGGTEAFF TGTGCCAGCAGCGGGGGCACTGAAGCTTTCTTT
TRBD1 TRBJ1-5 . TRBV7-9 CASSSGQGTNQPQHF TGTGCCAGCAGCTCAGGACAGGGGACAAATCAGCCCCAGCATTTT
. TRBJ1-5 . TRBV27 CASPSWVRKGVYSNQPQHF TGTGCCAGCCCCTCATGGGTGAGAAAAGGGGTTTATAGCAATCAGCCCCAGCATTTT
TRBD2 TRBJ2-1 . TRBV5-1 CASSGFTSGGPEQFF TGCGCCAGCAGCGGCTTCACTAGCGGGGGGCCAGAGCAGTTCTTC
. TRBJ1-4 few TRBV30 CAWTGVSGNSEKLFF TGTGCCTGGACAGGGGTGTCCGGAAACTCTGAAAAACTGTTTTTT
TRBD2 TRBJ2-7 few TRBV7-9 CASSKLAGGTYEQYF TGTGCCAGCAGCAAACTAGCGGGGGGGACCTACGAGCAGTACTTC
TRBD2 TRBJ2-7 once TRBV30 CASRTSGAPTDF TGTGCCTCGCGGACTAGCGGGGCTCCCACCGACTTC
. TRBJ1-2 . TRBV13 CASSSLSDIAYGYTF TGTGCCAGCAGCTCTCTTTCGGACATCGCTTATGGCTACACCTTC
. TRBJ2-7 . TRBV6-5 CASSPRQLRYEQYF TGTGCCAGCAGCCCCCGGCAGCTTCGGTACGAGCAGTACTTC
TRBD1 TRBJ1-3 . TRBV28 CASSPQGAGNTIYF TGTGCCAGCAGTCCACAGGGGGCTGGAAACACCATATATTTT
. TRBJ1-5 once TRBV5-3 CARSLVGDGCSNQPQHF TGTGCCAGAAGCTTGGTTGGGGACGGATGTAGCAATCAGCCCCAGCATTTT
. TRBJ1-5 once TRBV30 CAWSVGTHQPQHF TGTGCCTGGAGTGTAGGGACCCATCAGCCCCAGCATTTT
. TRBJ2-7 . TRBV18 CASSPPGATTGYEQYF TGTGCCAGCTCACCACCGGGGGCGACTACGGGCTACGAGCAGTACTTC
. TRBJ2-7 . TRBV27 CASSSNYEQYF TGTGCCAGCAGTTCCAACTACGAGCAGTACTTC
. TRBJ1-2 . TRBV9 CASSVGTNYGYTF TGTGCCAGCAGCGTGGGGACTAACTATGGCTACACCTTC
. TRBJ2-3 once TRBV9 CASSVEGFDTQYF TGTGCCAGCAGCGTAGAGGGGTTTGATACGCAGTATTTT
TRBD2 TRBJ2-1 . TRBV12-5 CASGSRLAGNEQFF TGTGCTAGTGGTTCCCGACTAGCGGGCAATGAGCAGTTCTTC
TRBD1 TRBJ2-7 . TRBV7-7 CASSDTEDRGEQYF TGTGCTAGCAGCGACACGGAAGACAGGGGCGAGCAGTACTTC
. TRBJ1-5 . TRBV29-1 CSVEENRNQPQHF TGCAGCGTTGAAGAAAACAGAAATCAGCCCCAGCATTTT
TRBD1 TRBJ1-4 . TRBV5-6 CASSPNPGTVNEKLFF TGTGCCAGCAGCCCCAATCCCGGGACAGTTAATGAAAAACTGTTTTTT
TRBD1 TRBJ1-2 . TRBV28 CASRGGTANYGYTF TGTGCCAGCAGGGGAGGGACAGCTAACTATGGCTACACCTTC
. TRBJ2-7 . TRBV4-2 CASSQENIYSYEQYF TGTGCCAGCAGCCAAGAGAACATCTACTCCTACGAGCAGTACTTC
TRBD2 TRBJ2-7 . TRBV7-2 CASSLDTSGSRYEQYF TGTGCCAGCAGCTTAGACACTAGCGGGAGTCGTTACGAGCAGTACTTC
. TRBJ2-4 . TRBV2 CASSYSGQNIQYF TGTGCCAGCAGTTATTCGGGCCAGAACATTCAGTACTTC
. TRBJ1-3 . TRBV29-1 CSVAEETGNTIYF TGCAGCGTTGCCGAGGAGACTGGAAACACCATATATTTT
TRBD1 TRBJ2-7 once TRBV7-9 CASSLQGQVIYEQYF TGTGCCAGCAGCTTGCAGGGACAGGTTATTTACGAGCAGTACTTC
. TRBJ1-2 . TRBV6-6 CASSYQGQGGYTF TGTGCCAGCAGTTACCAGGGCCAGGGTGGCTACACCTTC
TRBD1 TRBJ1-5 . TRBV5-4 CASSIKGARNQPQHF TGTGCCAGCAGCATCAAGGGGGCTCGAAATCAGCCCCAGCATTTT
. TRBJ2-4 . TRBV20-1 CSANPGAQGYF TGCAGTGCTAATCCAGGGGCCCAAGGGTACTTC
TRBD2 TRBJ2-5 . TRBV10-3 CAISARPAGTSQETQYF TGTGCCATCAGTGCGAGACCGGCCGGGACTAGCCAAGAGACCCAGTACTTC
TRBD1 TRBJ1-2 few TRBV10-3 CAISDDRQGGGYTF TGTGCCATCAGTGATGACAGACAGGGCGGCGGCTACACCTTC
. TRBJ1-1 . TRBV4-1 CASSLRDNDDTEAFF TGCGCCAGCAGCCTCCGGGACAATGATGACACTGAAGCTTTCTTT
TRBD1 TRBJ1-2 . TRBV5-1 CASREPGQGIGYTF TGCGCCAGCAGGGAGCCGGGACAGGGGATTGGCTACACCTTC
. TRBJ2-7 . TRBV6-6 CASSPQAYEQYF TGTGCCAGCAGCCCCCAGGCCTACGAGCAGTACTTC
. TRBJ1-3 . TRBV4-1 CASSQDERRTGNTIYF TGCGCCAGCAGCCAAGACGAGAGGAGGACTGGAAACACCATATATTTT
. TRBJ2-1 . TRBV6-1 CASSLLNEQFF TGTGCCAGCTCTCTCCTCAATGAGCAGTTCTTC